This T cell receptor (beta chain) was profiled in a study of cytomegalovirus exposure and HLA in healthy donors. Looking at the study overall: As released early, the data held 75 million to 90 million unique TCRs from HLA-typed donors.

In the PCR, 60 Vbeta and 13 Jbeta primers were used. TCRdb's table, derived via immunoSEQ multiplex PCR, lists solely in-frame clones and lacks some. The sample holds about 150,000 clones, 65% to 80% seen once. About this clone itself: At one end the junction does not follow the germline gene, possibly because of a read error.

This CDR3 comprises 14 residues. Germline CDR1 and CDR2: SNHLY and FYNNEI. The receptor was isolated from a woman aged 45-59 years in good health and CMV-seropositive. The chain is built from TRBV2 and TRBJ2-5; 8 nucleotides align to TRBD1. The sequencing sample was made of PBMCs. The CDR3 protein is CASLAGGAGETRYF. The CDR3 region has the DNA TGTGCCAGCTTGGCAGGGGGCGCAGGGGAGACCCGGTACTTC.